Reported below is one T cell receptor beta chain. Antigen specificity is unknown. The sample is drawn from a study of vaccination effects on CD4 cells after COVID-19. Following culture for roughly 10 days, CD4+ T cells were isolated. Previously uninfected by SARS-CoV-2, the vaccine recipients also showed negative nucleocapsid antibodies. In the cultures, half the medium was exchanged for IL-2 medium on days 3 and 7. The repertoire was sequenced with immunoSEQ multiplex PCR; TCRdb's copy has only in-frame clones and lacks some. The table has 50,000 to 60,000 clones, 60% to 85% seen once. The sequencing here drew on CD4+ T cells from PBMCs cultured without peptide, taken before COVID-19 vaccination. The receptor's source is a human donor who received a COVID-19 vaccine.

CDR3: CATSGQSTGKSTEAFF. The DNA for the CDR3 is TGTGCCACCAGTGGTCAAAGTACAGGGAAGAGCACTGAAGCTTTCTTT. This sequence joins TRBV24-1 and TRBJ1-1; TRBD1 is a possible D gene (6 bases). CDR3 length: 16 amino acids. Looked up from germline, CDR1 is KGHDR and CDR2 is SFDVKD. With 5 bases removed from V and 4 bases from J, the gap between germline ends came to 19 bases.